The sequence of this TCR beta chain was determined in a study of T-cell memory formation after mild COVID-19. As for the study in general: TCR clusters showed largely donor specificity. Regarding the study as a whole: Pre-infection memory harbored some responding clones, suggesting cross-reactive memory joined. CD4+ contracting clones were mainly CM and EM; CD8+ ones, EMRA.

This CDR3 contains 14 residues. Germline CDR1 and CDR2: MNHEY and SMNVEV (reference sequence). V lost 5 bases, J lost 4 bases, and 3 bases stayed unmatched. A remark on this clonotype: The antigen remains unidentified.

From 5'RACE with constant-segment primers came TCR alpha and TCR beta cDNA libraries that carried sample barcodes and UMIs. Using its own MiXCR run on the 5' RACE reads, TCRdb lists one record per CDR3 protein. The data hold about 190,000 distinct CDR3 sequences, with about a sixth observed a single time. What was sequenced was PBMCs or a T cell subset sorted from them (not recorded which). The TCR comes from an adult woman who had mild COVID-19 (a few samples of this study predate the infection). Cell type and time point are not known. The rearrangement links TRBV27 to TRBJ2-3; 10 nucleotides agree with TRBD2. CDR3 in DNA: TGTGCCAGCAGTGTCGGGACTAGCGCAGATACGCAGTATTTT. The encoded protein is CASSVGTSADTQYF.